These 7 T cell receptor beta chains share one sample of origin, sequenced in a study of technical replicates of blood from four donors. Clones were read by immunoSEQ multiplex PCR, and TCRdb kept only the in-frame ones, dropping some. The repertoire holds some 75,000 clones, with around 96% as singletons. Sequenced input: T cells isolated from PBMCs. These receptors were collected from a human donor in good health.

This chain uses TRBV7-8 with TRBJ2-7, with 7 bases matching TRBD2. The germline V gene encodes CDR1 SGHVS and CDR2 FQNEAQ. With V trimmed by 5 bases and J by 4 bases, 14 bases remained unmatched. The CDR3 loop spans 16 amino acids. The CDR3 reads CASSIRLGAGSYEQYF. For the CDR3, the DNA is TGTGCCAGCAGCATCCGACTCGGAGCGGGATCTTACGAGCAGTACTTC.

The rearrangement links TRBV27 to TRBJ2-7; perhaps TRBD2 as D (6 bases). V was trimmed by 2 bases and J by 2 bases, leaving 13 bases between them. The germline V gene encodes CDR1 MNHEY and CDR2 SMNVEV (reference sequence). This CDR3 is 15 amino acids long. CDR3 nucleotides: TGTGCCAGCAGTTTACAACCCCCGGGAGCCTACGAGCAGTACTTC. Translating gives CASSLQPPGAYEQYF.

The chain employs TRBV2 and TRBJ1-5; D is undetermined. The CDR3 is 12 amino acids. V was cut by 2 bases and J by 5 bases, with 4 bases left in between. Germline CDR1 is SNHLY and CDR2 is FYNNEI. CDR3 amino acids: CASSETDQPQHF. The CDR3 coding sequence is TGTGCCAGCAGTGAAACAGATCAGCCCCAGCATTTT.

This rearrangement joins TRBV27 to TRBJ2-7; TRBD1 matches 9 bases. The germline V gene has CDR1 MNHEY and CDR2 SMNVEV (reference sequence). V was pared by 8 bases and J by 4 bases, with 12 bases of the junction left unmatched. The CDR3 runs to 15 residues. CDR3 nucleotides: TGTGCCAGCCTAAGCCCGGGACAGGGATTGTACGAGCAGTACTTC. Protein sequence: CASLSPGQGLYEQYF.

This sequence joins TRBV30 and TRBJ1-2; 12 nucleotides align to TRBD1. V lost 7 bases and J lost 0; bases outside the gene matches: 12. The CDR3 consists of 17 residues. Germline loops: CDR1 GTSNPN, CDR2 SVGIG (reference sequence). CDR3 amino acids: CASPGQGARLPNYGYTF. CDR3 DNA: TGTGCCTCGCCGGGACAGGGGGCGAGGCTCCCTAACTATGGCTACACCTTC.

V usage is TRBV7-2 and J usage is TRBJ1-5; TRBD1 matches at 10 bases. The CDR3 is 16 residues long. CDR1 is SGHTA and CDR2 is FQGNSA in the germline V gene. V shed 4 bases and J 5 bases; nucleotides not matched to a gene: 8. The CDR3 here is CASSSTGTGEDQPQHF. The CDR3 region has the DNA TGTGCCAGCAGCTCCACCGGGACAGGGGAGGATCAGCCCCAGCATTTT.

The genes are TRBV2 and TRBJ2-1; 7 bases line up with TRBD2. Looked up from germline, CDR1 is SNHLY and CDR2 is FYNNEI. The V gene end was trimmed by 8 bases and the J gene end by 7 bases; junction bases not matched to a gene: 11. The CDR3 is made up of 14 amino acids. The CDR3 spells CASQRSGEGNEQFF. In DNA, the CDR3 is TGTGCCAGCCAACGCAGCGGGGAGGGGAATGAGCAGTTCTTC.